Below are 4 T cell receptor beta chains sequenced from a single sample in a study of neurological immune-mediated disorders. MiXCR was run by TCRdb on the 5' RACE reads, yielding one entry per CDR3 protein. The profile shows approximately 74,000 distinct CDR3 sequences, roughly 9.5% of them singletons. The material sequenced was PBMCs. These receptors all come from a middle-aged man in good health.

This clonotype was counted many times. V usage is TRBV5-1 and J usage is TRBJ1-3; 7 nucleotides agree with TRBD1. Germline V gene data show CDR1 as SGHRS and CDR2 as YFSETQ. V lost 0 bases and J lost 0; bases outside the gene matches: 3. There are 16 residues in the CDR3. CDR3: CASSLGDSRSGNTIYF. The CDR3 nucleotides are TGCGCCAGCAGCTTGGGGGACAGCCGCTCTGGAAACACCATATATTTT.

This clonotype appeared many times. In DNA, the CDR3 is TGCAGTGCTAGTGGTAATGGACAGGCCATGAAGCCCCAGCATTTT. As protein: CSASGNGQAMKPQHF. The chain joins TRBV20-1 to TRBJ1-5; TRBD1 aligns across 7 bases. CDR1 is DFQATT and CDR2 is SNEGSKA in the germline V gene (reference sequence). The CDR3 length is 15 residues. Unmatched junction bases numbered 13, after V lost 3 bases and J lost 8 bases.

Many counts were recorded for this clonotype. V usage is TRBV5-6 and J usage is TRBJ1-6; D not certain. V was pared by 2 bases and J by 7 bases, with 13 bases between. The CDR3 length is 15 residues. Germline V CDR1 and CDR2: SGHDT, YYEEEE. CDR3 protein: CASSLRGIENSPLHF. The CDR3 region has the DNA TGTGCCAGCAGCTTACGGGGTATTGAGAATTCACCCCTCCACTTT.

The table lists this clonotype with many counts. This chain links TRBV5-1 with TRBJ2-6; tentative D call: TRBD1 (5 bases). Trimming took off 7 bases at V and 0 bases at J, with 11 bases between the two ends. The CDR3 spans 15 residues. Germline values: CDR1 SGHRS, CDR2 YFSETQ. The CDR3 region is CASAKQVSGANVLTF. The DNA for the CDR3 is TGCGCCAGCGCCAAACAGGTCTCTGGGGCCAACGTCCTGACTTTC.